A single sample gave rise to the 16 T cell receptor beta chains below, sequenced in a study of T cell responses to AZD1222 COVID-19 vaccine (dated by TCRdb to about 2021). Libraries came from the immunoSEQ multiplex PCR assay. Held by TCRdb, this immuneACCESS table contains in-frame sequences only and omits some clones. Under half of the omission traces to an unresolved V gene where checked; the cause of the rest is unknown. This sample lists 95,000 to 150,000 clones; around 89% were detected once. The ten largest make up approximately 3.3% of the sample. What the time point label conveys for this sample: baseline before first vaccination. Here the sequenced sample was peripheral blood, taken on day 0 of AZD1222 vaccination. Receptors originate from an adult in good health.

The chain recombines TRBV29-1 with TRBJ2-7, with 7 bases that match TRBD2. In germline, CDR1 is SQVTM, CDR2 ANQGSEA. This CDR3 is built from 14 residues. V was clipped by 6 bases and J by 3 bases; unmatched bases: 11. CDR3 region: CSVGMGGDLYEQYF. The CDR3 DNA is TGCAGCGTCGGGATGGGGGGGGATCTCTACGAGCAGTACTTC.

The V and J genes are TRBV5-6 and TRBJ2-7, with TRBD1 matching 7 bases. Germline assignment: CDR1 SGHDT and CDR2 YYEEEE. The CDR3 extends over 13 amino acids. The V gene end was trimmed by 1 base and the J gene end by 7 bases; junction bases not matched to a gene: 5. The DNA of the CDR3 is TGTGCCAGCAGCTTGAACAGGGGAAGTGAGCAGTACTTC. Translation: CASSLNRGSEQYF.

V gene TRBV19 combines with J gene TRBJ2-3, with TRBD1 matching 7 bases. V shed 10 bases and J 6 bases; nucleotides not matched to a gene: 16. This CDR3 is built from 15 residues. CDR1 is LNHDA, CDR2 SQIVND, per germline (reference sequence). The DNA of the CDR3 is TGTGCCACCTCAAACTTTGGGACAGACGAGGATACGCAGTATTTT. Amino acid sequence: CATSNFGTDEDTQYF.

The chain carries TRBV2 and TRBJ1-2; D is unresolved. CDR1 and CDR2 (germline): SNHLY, FYNNEI. This CDR3 is 17 amino acids long. The V gene lost 6 bases and the J gene lost 8 bases, with 28 bases spanning the gap. CDR3 DNA sequence: TGTGCCAGCAGGACCCGGGAGGGAGGCGGGCGAACTAAGGGCTACACCTTC. Translation: CASRTREGGGRTKGYTF.

This chain joins TRBV29-1 and TRBJ2-1; 9 bases line up with TRBD2. Trimming cost V 3 bases and J 8 bases; bases outside gene matches: 14. Germline values: CDR1 SQVTM, CDR2 ANQGSEA. This CDR3 region has 16 residues. CDR3 in amino acids: CSVERVTGGRGYEQFF. The CDR3 bases are TGCAGCGTTGAGAGAGTCACGGGCGGGAGGGGCTATGAGCAGTTCTTC.

The chain has TRBV5-1 and TRBJ2-7; D may be TRBD1 or TRBD2 (5 bases each). Germline V gene sequence: CDR1 SGHRS, CDR2 YFSETQ. V was clipped by 4 bases and J by 4 bases, with 9 bases between them. The CDR3 consists of 12 residues. CDR3 bases: TGCGCCAGCAGCATGGGACCTTACGAGCAGTACTTC. Its translation: CASSMGPYEQYF.

The chain has TRBV6-5 and TRBJ1-5; the D is unclear. In germline, CDR1 is MNHEY, CDR2 SVGAGI. The germline V and J ends were trimmed by 0 bases and 2 bases, with 8 bases remaining between them. The CDR3 contains 15 residues. The CDR3 loop is CASSYSIAGNQPQHF. For the CDR3, the DNA is TGTGCCAGCAGTTACTCGATAGCGGGCAATCAGCCCCAGCATTTT.

The rearrangement uses TRBV6-5 and TRBJ2-4; TRBD2 aligns across 9 bases. This CDR3 has 15 amino acids. CDR1 is MNHEY, CDR2 SVGAGI, per germline. Unmatched junction bases numbered 9, after V lost 6 bases and J lost 6 bases. The CDR3 loop reads CASRVRGGAGNIQYF. The CDR3 DNA reads TGTGCCAGCAGGGTTCGCGGGGGGGCGGGAAACATTCAGTACTTC.

This sequence joins TRBV24-1 and TRBJ2-5; 12 bases fit TRBD2. V lost 6 bases to trimming and J lost 4 bases; unmatched junction nucleotides: 8. The length of the CDR3 is 16 residues. Germline assignment: CDR1 KGHDR and CDR2 SFDVKD. CDR3 protein: CATSSTSGGWGETQYF. The CDR3 DNA follows: TGTGCCACCAGTTCAACTAGCGGGGGGTGGGGAGAGACCCAGTACTTC.

This chain links TRBV28 with TRBJ2-5; D gene uncertain. Germline assignment: CDR1 MDHEN and CDR2 SYDVKM. V gave up 4 bases and J gave up 0 bases, with 15 bases separating them. The CDR3 contains 16 residues. The CDR3 region is CASSSPLMAHQETQYF. Here the CDR3 DNA reads TGTGCCAGCAGTTCCCCCCTTATGGCGCACCAAGAGACCCAGTACTTC.

The V call is TRBV13, the J call TRBJ2-7; TRBD1 aligns across 10 bases. V gave up 5 bases and J gave up 2 bases; unmatched junction bases: 9. The CDR3 consists of 16 residues. CDR1 is PRHDT and CDR2 is FYEKMQ in the germline V gene (reference sequence). The CDR3 region has the DNA TGTGCCAGCAGCCCAGCCGGACAGGGGGGGACCTACGAGCAGTACTTC. Translated: CASSPAGQGGTYEQYF.

V usage is TRBV9 and J usage is TRBJ2-1; the match to TRBD2 covers 10 bases. This CDR3 contains 15 residues. Germline lookup yields CDR1 SGDLS and CDR2 YYNGEE. Trimming at V came to 4 bases and at J to 3 bases, leaving 4 bases not matched to a gene. The CDR3 DNA is TGTGCCAGCAGCCTAGCGGGAGAGAGCTACAATGAGCAGTTCTTC. Its translation is CASSLAGESYNEQFF.

The chain joins TRBV10-2 to TRBJ2-5, with 10 bases fitting TRBD2. The CDR3 extends over 14 amino acids. Germline loops: CDR1 WSHSY, CDR2 SAAADI. Trimming at V came to 5 bases and at J to 1 base, leaving 1 base not matched to a gene. DNA for the CDR3: TGCGCCAGCAGTATAGCGGGGGGCCAAGAGACCCAGTACTTC. Protein product: CASSIAGGQETQYF.

Only one count was recorded for this clone. This sequence joins TRBV4-2 and TRBJ1-5, with 7 bases that match TRBD1. The CDR3 sequence is 19 residues long. The germline V gene encodes CDR1 LGHNA and CDR2 YNFKEQ. V trimming: 1 base; J trimming: 0 bases; junction bases outside the gene matches: 12. This chain's CDR3 is CASSQADRAEGYSNQPQHF. The CDR3 DNA sequence: TGTGCCAGCAGCCAAGCCGACAGGGCCGAGGGTTATAGCAATCAGCCCCAGCATTTT.

The chain links TRBV16 to TRBJ1-1; D is unclear. V lost 2 bases and J 3 bases, leaving 10 bases between the germline ends. Germline CDR1 is KGHSY and CDR2 is FQNENV. This CDR3 has 14 residues. The CDR3 loop reads CASSQRVWDTEAFF. The CDR3 DNA follows: TGTGCCAGCAGCCAAAGAGTATGGGACACTGAAGCTTTCTTT.

The V and J genes are TRBV28 and TRBJ1-2; no reliable D call. The CDR3 loop spans 15 amino acids. The V end was cut by 7 bases, the J end by 1 base, with 16 bases between. Germline CDR1 MDHEN, CDR2 SYDVKM. This CDR3 reads CASILTGKLNYGYTF. In DNA, the CDR3 is TGTGCCAGCATCTTAACGGGAAAACTTAACTATGGCTACACCTTC.